This T cell receptor beta chain appears in the sequencing data of a study of blood T cell repertoires in COVID-19. Study at large: T cells, B-cell-depleted T cells, or PBMCs provided the cDNA or gDNA that served as material.

The CDR3 is 15 residues long. In germline, CDR1 is MNHEY, CDR2 SVGAGI. After removal of 5 bases from V and 13 bases from J, the junction contained 13 bases not matched to a gene. Assay used: immunoSEQ multiplex PCR; TCRdb lists only in-frame clones, some missing. Of around 80,000 clones detected, 80% to 85% appear once; the ten largest clones hold 25% to 30%. This receptor was obtained from a human donor in a cohort sampled during active COVID-19. The chain has TRBV6-5 and TRBJ2-6, with 8 bases identical to TRBD1. Sequenced: peripheral blood. Here the CDR3 reads CASSSRTGPVGVLTF. The CDR3 nucleotides are TGTGCCAGCAGTAGCAGGACAGGGCCGGTTGGGGTCCTGACTTTC.